The rows below give T cell receptor beta chains drawn from one sample of a study of sequential checkpoint blockade in melanoma. Libraries were prepared by immunoSEQ multiplex PCR; TCRdb keeps only in-frame clonotypes and omits some of them. The sample yields some 40,000 clones, 32% seen once. This specimen was tumor tissue (inferred from file names), taken from a patient given nivolumab and ipilimumab in sequence. The receptors come from a human donor with melanoma. Both conserved end residues are part of each CDR3. D genes are given only for firm matches. Rows give clone size only sometimes, using once, few, many, or a class for an expanded clone.

d_call: -
v_call: TRBV30
clone_size: few
j_call: TRBJ2-2
cdr3_aa: CAWAYLQGTGELFF
cdr3_nt: TGTGCCTGGGCTTACCTTCAGGGGACCGGGGAGCTGTTTTTT

d_call: TRBD1
v_call: TRBV18
clone_size: -
j_call: TRBJ1-1
cdr3_aa: CASSPPTTGWAEAFF
cdr3_nt: TGTGCCAGCTCACCACCGACGACAGGGTGGGCTGAAGCTTTCTTT

d_call: -
v_call: TRBV30
clone_size: -
j_call: TRBJ1-2
cdr3_aa: CAWGSDRTYGYTF
cdr3_nt: TGTGCCTGGGGTTCCGACAGGACCTATGGCTACACCTTC

d_call: -
v_call: TRBV5-1
clone_size: -
j_call: TRBJ1-1
cdr3_aa: CASSLGEGLNTEAFF
cdr3_nt: TGCGCCAGCAGCTTGGGGGAGGGGTTGAACACTGAAGCTTTCTTT

d_call: TRBD1
v_call: TRBV6-8
clone_size: few
j_call: TRBJ1-4
cdr3_aa: CASSPRQGSEKLFF
cdr3_nt: TGTGCCAGCAGTCCCAGACAGGGTTCTGAAAAACTGTTTTTT

d_call: -
v_call: TRBV6-8
clone_size: few
j_call: TRBJ1-2
cdr3_aa: CASSEGGSYNYGYTF
cdr3_nt: TGTGCCAGCAGTGAGGGGGGTAGCTATAACTATGGCTACACCTTC

d_call: -
v_call: TRBV15
clone_size: few
j_call: TRBJ2-6
cdr3_aa: CAIGQMNSGANVLTF
cdr3_nt: TGTGCCATCGGACAGATGAACTCTGGGGCCAACGTCCTGACTTTC

d_call: -
v_call: TRBV12-5
clone_size: -
j_call: TRBJ2-5
cdr3_aa: CASGSSRQTQYF
cdr3_nt: TGTGCTAGTGGTTCTAGCCGGCAGACCCAGTACTTC

d_call: -
v_call: TRBV5-1
clone_size: few
j_call: TRBJ1-2
cdr3_aa: CASSLDGGIQPYGYTF
cdr3_nt: TGCGCCAGCAGCTTGGATGGGGGCATCCAGCCTTATGGCTACACCTTC

d_call: -
v_call: TRBV4-1
clone_size: -
j_call: TRBJ1-5
cdr3_aa: CASSQEASYSNQPQHF
cdr3_nt: TGCGCCAGCAGCCAAGAGGCGAGCTATAGCAATCAGCCCCAGCATTTT

d_call: -
v_call: TRBV12-5
clone_size: -
j_call: TRBJ2-7
cdr3_aa: CASGLVTGSHEQYF
cdr3_nt: TGTGCTAGTGGTTTGGTTACAGGGTCCCACGAGCAGTACTTC

d_call: -
v_call: TRBV14
clone_size: -
j_call: TRBJ2-2
cdr3_aa: CASSQRGVERYRAGELFF
cdr3_nt: TGTGCCAGCAGCCAAAGAGGGGTTGAAAGGTACCGGGCCGGGGAGCTGTTTTTT

d_call: -
v_call: TRBV5-1
clone_size: -
j_call: TRBJ1-3
cdr3_aa: CASSLGVSGNTIYF
cdr3_nt: TGCGCCAGCAGCCTCGGTGTCTCTGGAAACACCATATATTTT

d_call: -
v_call: TRBV6-8
clone_size: -
j_call: TRBJ2-7
cdr3_aa: CASSDISCRSPNYEQYF
cdr3_nt: TGTGCCAGCAGTGACATCTCCTGCAGGTCCCCCAACTACGAGCAGTACTTC

d_call: TRBD1
v_call: TRBV11-3
clone_size: many
j_call: TRBJ2-7
cdr3_aa: CASSLFRGLGEQYF
cdr3_nt: TGTGCCAGCAGCTTGTTCAGGGGGCTGGGCGAGCAGTACTTC

d_call: -
v_call: TRBV30
clone_size: once
j_call: TRBJ2-7
cdr3_aa: CAWSRGHLYEQYF
cdr3_nt: TGTGCCTGGAGTAGGGGACACCTCTACGAGCAGTACTTC

d_call: -
v_call: TRBV19
clone_size: -
j_call: TRBJ2-6
cdr3_aa: CASSIVGGSGANVLTF
cdr3_nt: TGTGCCAGTAGTATAGTCGGGGGTTCAGGGGCCAACGTCCTGACTTTC

d_call: -
v_call: TRBV9
clone_size: few
j_call: TRBJ2-2
cdr3_aa: CASSQGTGELFF
cdr3_nt: TGTGCCAGCAGTCAGGGGACCGGGGAGCTGTTTTTT

d_call: -
v_call: TRBV11-3
clone_size: few
j_call: TRBJ1-2
cdr3_aa: CASSLDSGNYGYTF
cdr3_nt: TGTGCCAGCAGCTTAGATTCGGGGAACTATGGCTACACCTTC

d_call: -
v_call: TRBV12-5
clone_size: -
j_call: TRBJ2-2
cdr3_aa: CASGRGSGGDTGELFF
cdr3_nt: TGTGCTAGTGGCCGGGGTTCAGGAGGGGACACCGGGGAGCTGTTTTTT

d_call: TRBD1
v_call: TRBV19
clone_size: -
j_call: TRBJ1-5
cdr3_aa: CASSQTGGGQPQHF
cdr3_nt: TGTGCCAGTAGTCAGACAGGGGGCGGCCAGCCCCAGCATTTT

d_call: -
v_call: TRBV18
clone_size: -
j_call: TRBJ2-3
cdr3_aa: CASSPNSDRADTQYF
cdr3_nt: TGTGCCAGCTCACCAAACTCAGATAGGGCAGATACGCAGTATTTT

d_call: TRBD1
v_call: TRBV18
clone_size: -
j_call: TRBJ1-1
cdr3_aa: CASSPMTGQNTEAFF
cdr3_nt: TGTGCCAGCTCACCTATGACAGGGCAGAACACTGAAGCTTTCTTT

d_call: -
v_call: TRBV12-5
clone_size: -
j_call: TRBJ2-2
cdr3_aa: CASSGTPLTGELFF
cdr3_nt: TGTGCCAGTTCCGGGACCCCATTAACCGGGGAGCTGTTTTTT

d_call: -
v_call: TRBV11-3
clone_size: few
j_call: TRBJ2-1
cdr3_aa: CASSSLAPSSYNEQFF
cdr3_nt: TGTGCCAGCAGCTCTTTAGCGCCTAGCTCCTACAATGAGCAGTTCTTC

d_call: TRBD1
v_call: TRBV14
clone_size: -
j_call: TRBJ2-1
cdr3_aa: CASSPSNPWTGVYNEQFF
cdr3_nt: TGTGCCAGCAGCCCCTCGAACCCCTGGACAGGGGTCTACAATGAGCAGTTCTTC

d_call: TRBD1
v_call: TRBV11-3
clone_size: few
j_call: TRBJ1-1
cdr3_aa: CASSPGQGGPEAFF
cdr3_nt: TGTGCCAGCAGCCCCGGACAGGGCGGGCCTGAAGCTTTCTTT

d_call: -
v_call: TRBV30
clone_size: few
j_call: TRBJ2-7
cdr3_aa: CAWSEGAGPMGYEQYF
cdr3_nt: TGTGCCTGGAGTGAGGGGGCGGGACCGATGGGATACGAGCAGTACTTC

d_call: -
v_call: TRBV7-6
clone_size: -
j_call: TRBJ2-5
cdr3_aa: CASSLADSGLLWTQYF
cdr3_nt: TGTGCCAGCAGCTTAGCTGATAGCGGCCTTTTATGGACCCAGTACTTC

d_call: TRBD1
v_call: TRBV6-8
clone_size: -
j_call: TRBJ1-2
cdr3_aa: CASSYEQGSYGYTF
cdr3_nt: TGTGCCAGCAGTTACGAACAGGGGAGCTATGGCTACACCTTC

d_call: -
v_call: TRBV6-8
clone_size: few
j_call: TRBJ1-3
cdr3_aa: CASSLTTTGNTIYF
cdr3_nt: TGTGCCAGCAGTCTCACGACAACTGGAAACACCATATATTTT

d_call: TRBD2
v_call: TRBV29-1
clone_size: -
j_call: TRBJ2-1
cdr3_aa: CSVVRTSGTYNEQFF
cdr3_nt: TGCAGCGTTGTCCGGACTAGCGGGACCTACAATGAGCAGTTCTTC

d_call: -
v_call: TRBV25-1
clone_size: once
j_call: TRBJ1-2
cdr3_aa: CASSGHNRDYGYTF
cdr3_nt: TGTGCCAGCAGTGGCCATAACAGGGACTATGGCTACACCTTC

d_call: -
v_call: TRBV28
clone_size: -
j_call: TRBJ2-7
cdr3_aa: CASRAGSENEQYF
cdr3_nt: TGTGCCAGCAGGGCAGGGTCTGAAAACGAGCAGTACTTC

d_call: -
v_call: TRBV28
clone_size: -
j_call: TRBJ1-5
cdr3_aa: CASSLTSQPQHF
cdr3_nt: TGTGCCAGCAGTTTAACCTCTCAGCCCCAGCATTTT

d_call: -
v_call: TRBV5-1
clone_size: -
j_call: TRBJ2-2
cdr3_aa: CASSLARTAHGGELFF
cdr3_nt: TGCGCCAGCAGCTTGGCCAGGACAGCCCACGGCGGGGAGCTGTTTTTT

d_call: TRBD1
v_call: TRBV11-3
clone_size: few
j_call: TRBJ1-4
cdr3_aa: CASSRGTVSNEKLFF
cdr3_nt: TGTGCCAGCAGCCGAGGGACAGTTAGTAATGAAAAACTGTTTTTT

d_call: -
v_call: TRBV11-3
clone_size: many
j_call: TRBJ1-6
cdr3_aa: CASSPTGLDSPLHF
cdr3_nt: TGTGCCAGCAGCCCTACAGGGCTAGATTCACCCCTCCACTTT

d_call: TRBD1
v_call: TRBV18
clone_size: -
j_call: TRBJ1-5
cdr3_aa: CASSPGTANQPQHF
cdr3_nt: TGTGCCAGCTCACCCGGGACAGCCAATCAGCCCCAGCATTTT

d_call: -
v_call: TRBV11-3
clone_size: -
j_call: TRBJ2-2
cdr3_aa: CASSLTARNTGELFF
cdr3_nt: TGTGCCAGCAGCTTAACGGCTAGAAACACCGGGGAGCTGTTTTTT

d_call: -
v_call: TRBV19
clone_size: -
j_call: TRBJ1-3
cdr3_aa: CASSIDGMGRLSGNTIYF
cdr3_nt: TGTGCCAGTAGTATAGATGGTATGGGAAGACTGTCTGGAAACACCATATATTTT

d_call: TRBD1
v_call: TRBV6-8
clone_size: few
j_call: TRBJ1-4
cdr3_aa: CASRTRDSGPEKLFF
cdr3_nt: TGTGCCAGCAGGACCCGGGACAGTGGACCGGAAAAACTGTTTTTT

d_call: TRBD1
v_call: TRBV29-1
clone_size: -
j_call: TRBJ2-7
cdr3_aa: CSVASGTAPYEQYF
cdr3_nt: TGCAGCGTTGCGTCCGGGACAGCACCCTACGAGCAGTACTTC

d_call: -
v_call: TRBV11-3
clone_size: few
j_call: TRBJ1-1
cdr3_aa: CASSSARHNIEAFF
cdr3_nt: TGTGCCAGCAGCTCCGCCCGACACAATATTGAAGCTTTCTTT

d_call: -
v_call: TRBV5-1
clone_size: -
j_call: TRBJ1-5
cdr3_aa: CASSLEGSYSNQPQHF
cdr3_nt: TGCGCCAGCAGCTTGGAGGGTTCGTATAGCAATCAGCCCCAGCATTTT

d_call: TRBD2
v_call: TRBV19
clone_size: -
j_call: TRBJ2-1
cdr3_aa: CASSSSGRGYNEQFF
cdr3_nt: TGTGCCAGTAGTTCTAGCGGGAGAGGGTACAATGAGCAGTTCTTC

d_call: -
v_call: TRBV18
clone_size: -
j_call: TRBJ2-7
cdr3_aa: CASSLRESSYEQYF
cdr3_nt: TGTGCCAGCTCACTCCGGGAGAGCTCCTACGAGCAGTACTTC

d_call: TRBD1
v_call: TRBV6-4
clone_size: few
j_call: TRBJ2-1
cdr3_aa: CASLIPGQIYNEQFF
cdr3_nt: TGTGCCAGTCTAATCCCGGGACAGATATACAATGAGCAGTTCTTC

d_call: TRBD1
v_call: TRBV6-8
clone_size: -
j_call: TRBJ2-7
cdr3_aa: CASSYRTGGLYEQYF
cdr3_nt: TGTGCCAGCAGTTACAGGACAGGGGGCCTCTACGAGCAGTACTTC

d_call: -
v_call: TRBV11-3
clone_size: many
j_call: TRBJ1-1
cdr3_aa: CASSLEHASLNTEAFF
cdr3_nt: TGTGCCAGCAGCTTAGAGCACGCCAGCTTGAACACTGAAGCTTTCTTT

d_call: TRBD2
v_call: TRBV11-3
clone_size: few
j_call: TRBJ2-5
cdr3_aa: CASSSWTSGGSGTQYF
cdr3_nt: TGTGCCAGCAGCTCGTGGACTAGCGGGGGATCGGGGACCCAGTACTTC

d_call: -
v_call: TRBV6-8
clone_size: -
j_call: TRBJ1-3
cdr3_aa: CASSTQRGGNTIYF
cdr3_nt: TGTGCCAGCAGCACTCAAAGAGGTGGAAACACCATATATTTT

d_call: TRBD2
v_call: TRBV9
clone_size: few
j_call: TRBJ2-5
cdr3_aa: CASSALLAGEETQYF
cdr3_nt: TGTGCCAGCAGCGCTCTGTTGGCGGGAGAAGAGACCCAGTACTTC

d_call: TRBD1
v_call: TRBV6-8
clone_size: -
j_call: TRBJ1-2
cdr3_aa: CASSDTGTARGYTF
cdr3_nt: TGTGCCAGCAGTGACACTGGGACAGCTCGTGGCTACACCTTC

d_call: -
v_call: TRBV6-7
clone_size: few
j_call: TRBJ2-7
cdr3_aa: CASTSTGHYEQYF
cdr3_nt: TGTGCCAGCACTTCCACAGGGCACTACGAGCAGTACTTC

d_call: -
v_call: TRBV14
clone_size: -
j_call: TRBJ1-5
cdr3_aa: CASSPPTGGGGQPQHF
cdr3_nt: TGTGCCAGCAGCCCCCCGACCGGAGGGGGGGGCCAGCCCCAGCATTTT